One sample yielded the 32 T cell receptor beta chains listed below, sequenced in a study of T cells after yellow fever vaccination. TCRdb re-analysed the 5' RACE reads in MiXCR, keeping a single row per CDR3 protein. This table has around 530,000 distinct CDR3 sequences, about a sixth appearing once. The specimen comprised PBMCs, sampled around 5 days after the first yellow fever vaccination. The origin of the receptors is a man aged 18 to 35 who received the YFV17D yellow fever vaccine.

This clonotype was seen a few times. A single base separates this from a much larger clone, so it may be a read error. V gene TRBV20-1 combines with J gene TRBJ2-3; D may be TRBD2 (7 bases). This CDR3 region has 16 residues. Germline V CDR1 and CDR2: DFQATT, SNEGSKA (reference sequence). Here the CDR3 DNA reads TGCTGTGCTAGAGCGAGGGGGGGCTTTCGCACAGATACGCAGTATTTT. This translates into CCARARGGFRTDTQYF.

The chain combines TRBV5-1 with TRBJ1-5, with a weak D call TRBD1 (5 bases). The V and J ends lost 0 bases and 6 bases respectively, with 13 bases between them. The CDR3 runs 15 residues. CDR1 SGHRS and CDR2 YFSETQ come from the germline V gene. CDR3 sequence (DNA): TGCGCCAGCAGCTTGGCCTCAGGGAGGGGTCAGCCCCAGCATTTT. It specifies CASSLASGRGQPQHF.

The chain combines TRBV18 with TRBJ1-1; D possibly corresponds to TRBD1 (5 bases). Germline assignment: CDR1 KGHSH and CDR2 LQKENI. V lost 3 bases, J lost 2 bases, and 10 bases lay in between. The CDR3 length is 14 residues. CDR3 protein: CASSPDSVNTEAFF. In DNA form, the CDR3 reads TGTGCCAGCTCACCCGACAGCGTCAACACTGAAGCTTTCTTT.

The CDR3 protein is CASSPTRLNNSPLHF. CDR3 sequence (DNA): TGTGCCAGCTCACCCACCCGGTTGAATAATTCACCCCTCCACTTT. This chain links TRBV18 with TRBJ1-6; D gene ambiguous. This CDR3 has 15 residues. The V and J ends lost 3 bases and 5 bases respectively, with 11 bases between them. CDR1 is KGHSH and CDR2 is LQKENI in the germline V gene. Full variable domain (rest looked up from reference TRBV18 and TRBJ1-6): NAGVMQNPRHLVRRRGQEARLRCSPMKGHSHVYWYRQLPEEGLKFMVYLQKENIIDESGMPKERFSAEFPKEGPSILRIQQVVRGDSAAYFCASSPTRLNNSPLHFGNGTRLTVT.

V is TRBV5-1 and J is TRBJ2-1, with 13 bases identical to TRBD2. CDR1 and CDR2 (germline): SGHRS, YFSETQ. V shed 4 bases, J shed 6 bases, and the junction held 10 bases outside the gene matches. This CDR3 has 17 residues. CDR3: CASSVYQLAGGLNEQFF. CDR3 in DNA: TGCGCCAGCAGCGTATATCAACTAGCGGGGGGGCTCAATGAGCAGTTCTTC.

This chain joins TRBV5-4 and TRBJ2-2; D is ambiguous. Trimming stripped 2 bases from V and 7 bases from J, with 6 bases between. The CDR3 consists of 12 residues. Per germline, CDR1 SGHNT and CDR2 YYREEE (reference sequence). In DNA, the CDR3 is TGTGCCAGCAGCTTCAGTGTCGGGGAGCTGTTTTTT. Protein product: CASSFSVGELFF.

V usage is TRBV27 and J usage is TRBJ1-5; no firm D call. The CDR3 covers 14 residues. Germline CDR1 reads MNHEY; CDR2 reads SMNVEV (reference sequence). Trimming shortened V by 5 bases and J by 2 bases, and 10 bases separated the two germline ends. CDR3 residues: CASSRNGGNQPQHF. CDR3 coding DNA: TGTGCCAGCAGTCGGAACGGGGGCAATCAGCCCCAGCATTTT.

This clonotype was counted only a few times. The CDR3 DNA is TGCAGTGCAAGCTGGGGGGAGTATGAGCAGTTCTTC. Translating gives CSASWGEYEQFF. This rearrangement joins TRBV20-1 to TRBJ2-1; D perhaps matches TRBD2 (6 bases). CDR1 DFQATT and CDR2 SNEGSKA come from the germline V gene (reference sequence). The CDR3 totals 12 residues. Trimming took 6 bases from V and 8 from J, leaving 14 bases between them.

This clonotype appeared a few times. V is TRBV24-1 and J is TRBJ1-2; 10 bases fit TRBD1. V trimming: 4 bases; J trimming: 2 bases; junction bases outside the gene matches: 6. The CDR3 totals 16 residues. Germline assignment: CDR1 KGHDR and CDR2 SFDVKD. This chain's CDR3 is CATSDPGQGGNYGYTF. CDR3 nucleotide sequence: TGTGCCACCAGTGACCCCGGACAGGGGGGAAACTATGGCTACACCTTC.

This clonotype has a handful of counts. The chain recombines TRBV18 with TRBJ1-1; D remains unclear. The CDR3 sequence is 12 residues long. V was pared by 5 bases and J by 0 bases, with 4 bases between. The germline CDR1 and CDR2 sequences are KGHSH and LQKENI. The CDR3 region is CASSVMNTEAFF. Here the CDR3 DNA reads TGTGCCAGCTCAGTCATGAACACTGAAGCTTTCTTT.

The rearrangement uses TRBV6-5 and TRBJ2-6; 8 bases align to TRBD2. The J segment lost 2 bases and the V segment lost 5 bases, leaving 11 bases of the junction unmatched. CDR1 MNHEY and CDR2 SVGAGI come from the germline V gene. This CDR3 spans 18 amino acids. CDR3 protein: CASSHNQFSGAGANVLTF. DNA of the CDR3: TGTGCCAGCAGTCACAACCAATTTAGCGGGGCTGGGGCCAACGTCCTGACTTTC.

The chain employs TRBV7-3 and TRBJ1-6, with D perhaps matching TRBD1 (5 bases). CDR3 length equals 16 residues. Trimming removed 2 bases at V and 7 bases at J, with 15 bases between. Germline CDR1 SGHTA, CDR2 FQGTGA. For the CDR3, the DNA is TGTGCCAGCAGCTTAGGGGGGGAAGGAGTGAATTCACCCCTCCACTTT. As protein: CASSLGGEGVNSPLHF.

At least ten counts were recorded for this clonotype. The chain combines TRBV7-2 with TRBJ1-2, with D unresolved. V gave up 1 base and J gave up 4 bases, with 13 bases separating them. The CDR3 is 15 residues long. Germline V lookup: CDR1 SGHTA, CDR2 FQGNSA. CDR3 sequence reads: CASSLDAGFGYGYTF. CDR3 nucleotide sequence: TGTGCCAGCAGCTTAGATGCGGGATTCGGCTATGGCTACACCTTC.

A few counts support this clonotype. The rearrangement joins TRBV7-3 to TRBJ2-1; D remains ambiguous. CDR1 and CDR2 (germline): SGHTA, FQGTGA. V was trimmed by 1 base and J by 8 bases, leaving 9 bases between them. This CDR3 is built from 13 residues. The CDR3 protein is CASSLRAGDEQFF. The CDR3 DNA reads as TGTGCCAGCAGCTTAAGAGCCGGCGATGAGCAGTTCTTC.

This clonotype has more than one count but fewer than ten. This sequence joins TRBV5-1 and TRBJ1-3; D ambiguous. The CDR3 contains 16 residues. Trimming took 3 bases from V and 2 from J, leaving 15 bases between them. Germline V gene sequence: CDR1 SGHRS, CDR2 YFSETQ. The CDR3 here is CASSSSGIRAGNTIYF. CDR3 nucleotide sequence: TGCGCCAGCAGCTCGTCGGGGATAAGGGCTGGAAACACCATATATTTT.

This clonotype turned up a few times. The chain joins TRBV6-5 to TRBJ1-2; D might be TRBD1 (6 bases). Between the trimmed V and J ends, which lost 4 bases and 1 base, there was a span of 22 bases. In germline, CDR1 is MNHEY, CDR2 SVGAGI. The CDR3 is 18 residues long. The CDR3 region has the DNA TGTGCCAGCAGTTCCGCCAGGGGCTGGGAGGATTTTAACTATGGCTACACCTTC. As protein: CASSSARGWEDFNYGYTF.

This clonotype occurred a few times. V usage is TRBV7-2 and J usage is TRBJ2-4, with TRBD1 matching over 9 bases. The ends lost 5 bases at V and 8 bases at J; junction bases unmatched: 7. CDR1 is SGHTA, CDR2 FQGNSA, per germline. The CDR3 contains 14 residues. CDR3 region: CASSEGTGLYIQYF. CDR3 bases: TGTGCCAGCAGCGAAGGGACAGGGTTATACATTCAGTACTTC.

This clonotype was recorded many times. This rearrangement joins TRBV7-7 to TRBJ2-7; no firm D call. The CDR3 sequence is 13 residues long. CDR1 is SSHAT and CDR2 is FNYEAQ in the germline V gene (reference sequence). V was pared by 2 bases and J by 0 bases, with 5 bases between. The CDR3 spells CASSLSSSYEQYF. CDR3 DNA: TGTGCCAGCAGCTTATCGAGCTCCTACGAGCAGTACTTC.

The V gene is TRBV5-1, the J gene TRBJ1-1; 7 bases are a match to TRBD1. The V segment lost 3 bases and the J segment 10 bases; nucleotides outside the gene matches: 6. This CDR3 is built from 12 residues. Germline V gene sequence: CDR1 SGHRS, CDR2 YFSETQ. The CDR3 is CASSSRGGRAFF. CDR3 DNA: TGCGCCAGCAGCTCCAGGGGGGGGCGAGCTTTCTTT.

This chain uses TRBV20-1 with TRBJ2-3; no reliable D call. With 4 bases removed from V and 4 bases from J, the gap between germline ends came to 12 bases. The CDR3 consists of 13 residues. The V gene's germline CDR1 is DFQATT and CDR2 SNEGSKA (reference sequence). As DNA, the CDR3 is TGCAGTGCTACCCCCGTGGGCCCAGATACGCAGTATTTT. It codes for CSATPVGPDTQYF.

This clonotype was counted once. The chain is built from TRBV7-9 and TRBJ1-2; 7 bases map to TRBD1. The germline V gene encodes CDR1 SEHNR and CDR2 FQNEAQ (reference sequence). V shed 4 bases, J shed 8 bases, and the junction held 7 bases outside the gene matches. The CDR3 is 13 residues long. CDR3 in DNA: TGTGCCAGCAGCTCCTACACAGGGGACGGCTACACCTTC. This codes for CASSSYTGDGYTF.

V and J are TRBV7-9 and TRBJ2-2; D uncertain. The CDR3 extends over 11 amino acids. Trimming removed 10 bases from V and 3 bases from J, with 6 bases in between. Per germline, CDR1 SEHNR and CDR2 FQNEAQ (reference sequence). The DNA of the CDR3 is TGTGCCACCAGATACACCGGGGAGCTGTTTTTT. Translated: CATRYTGELFF.

This clonotype has just a few counts. The rearrangement joins TRBV20-1 to TRBJ2-3, with 10 positions matching TRBD2. With 0 bases clipped from V and 6 bases from J, the junction kept 9 bases outside the gene matches. The germline V gene has CDR1 DFQATT and CDR2 SNEGSKA (reference sequence). The CDR3 runs 16 residues. CDR3 residues: CSAREGSGGIWDTQYF. CDR3 nucleotides: TGCAGTGCTAGAGAGGGTAGCGGGGGGATTTGGGATACGCAGTATTTT.

This chain's CDR3 is CASSPHTARRDFF. As DNA, the CDR3 is TGTGCCAGCAGTCCCCACACCGCCCGGAGGGATTTCTTT. This chain connects TRBV6-2 or TRBV6-3 to TRBJ1-1; D is unclear. CDR3 length: 13 residues. Between the trimmed V and J ends, which lost 5 bases and 13 bases, there was a span of 20 bases. Germline values: CDR1 MNHEY, CDR2 SVGEGT.

V and J are TRBV3-1 and TRBJ2-1; D could derive from TRBD1 or TRBD2 (5 bases each). CDR3 size: 16 residues. Per germline, CDR1 LGHDT and CDR2 YNNKEL (reference sequence). Trimming took 0 bases from V and 4 from J, leaving 13 bases between them. The CDR3 DNA reads as TGTGCCAGCAGCCAAGAGTGGGGGATTCGGTACAATGAGCAGTTCTTC. This gives the protein CASSQEWGIRYNEQFF.

This sequence joins TRBV14 and TRBJ2-7, with 11 nucleotides matching TRBD1. Germline V gives CDR1 SGHDN, CDR2 FVKESK. The ends lost 4 bases at V and 7 bases at J; junction bases unmatched: 9. The length of the CDR3 is 15 residues. The CDR3 spells CASSPRDRGWVEQYV. CDR3 bases: TGTGCCAGCAGCCCCCGGGACAGGGGGTGGGTGGAGCAGTACGTC.

This chain joins TRBV12-3 or TRBV12-4 and TRBJ2-7, with D uncertain. The CDR3 runs to 13 residues. Deletions cut 1 base from V and 5 bases from J, with 9 bases between. CDR3 nucleotides: TGTGCCAGCAGTTTAGGGGTGAGAAACGAGCAGTACGTC. As protein: CASSLGVRNEQYV.

This clonotype was detected a few times. The chain employs TRBV7-8 and TRBJ2-7; 7 bases are a match to TRBD1. J was trimmed by 3 bases and V by 5 bases; bases with no gene match: 7. The CDR3 is made up of 14 amino acids. The germline CDR1 and CDR2 sequences are SGHVS and FQNEAQ. The CDR3 is CASSPTGTVYEQYF. CDR3 nucleotide sequence: TGTGCCAGCAGCCCGACCGGGACAGTCTACGAGCAGTACTTC. Full variable domain (remainder filled in from reference TRBV7-8 and TRBJ2-7): GAGVSQSPRYKVAKRGQDVALRCDPISGHVSLFWYQQALGQGPEFLTYFQNEAQLDKSGLPSDRFFAERPEGSVSTLKIQRTQQEDSAVYLCASSPTGTVYEQYFGPGTRLTVT.

This clonotype occurred a few times. The rearrangement uses TRBV20-1 and TRBJ2-2; perhaps TRBD2 as D (7 bases). The CDR3 has 15 residues. Germline CDR1 is DFQATT and CDR2 is SNEGSKA (reference sequence). Trimming shortened V by 2 bases and J by 4 bases, and 14 bases separated the two germline ends. CDR3 nucleotide sequence: TGCAGTGCTAGACCGCGGGGGCTTGGCACCGGGGAGCTGTTTTTT. Translating it yields CSARPRGLGTGELFF.

The chain has TRBV20-1 and TRBJ2-7, with D unclear. V shed 6 bases and J shed 5 bases, with 5 bases lying between them. CDR1 and CDR2 (germline): DFQATT, SNEGSKA (reference sequence). The length of the CDR3 is 9 residues. The CDR3 sequence: CSAPHEQYV. CDR3 coding DNA: TGCAGTGCCCCCCACGAGCAGTACGTC.

The chain uses TRBV7-3 and TRBJ2-1; TRBD2 matches at 12 bases. Losses at the gene ends were 5 bases for V and 8 bases for J; bases not matched to a gene: 7. CDR1 SGHTA and CDR2 FQGTGA come from the germline V gene. This CDR3 region has 15 residues. The CDR3 protein is CASSRMGLAGDEQFF. DNA for the CDR3: TGTGCCAGCAGCCGCATGGGACTAGCGGGCGATGAGCAGTTCTTC.

CDR3 in amino acids: CSVDSRGTDTQYF. Written as DNA, the CDR3 is TGCAGCGTTGACAGTCGGGGCACAGATACGCAGTATTTT. This rearrangement joins TRBV29-1 to TRBJ2-3; D uncertain. Germline loops: CDR1 SQVTM, CDR2 ANQGSEA. This CDR3 region has 13 residues. V was pared by 3 bases and J by 1 base, with 8 bases between.